The rows below give T cell receptor beta chains drawn from one sample of a study of T cells in tuberculosis. Libraries were prepared by immunoSEQ multiplex PCR; TCRdb keeps only in-frame clonotypes and omits some of them. The sample yields 20,000 to 30,000 clones, around 95% seen once. The sample consisted of PBMCs. All receptors derive from a donor aged 10 to 29 with latent tuberculosis or without tuberculosis infection. The CDR3 runs from the conserved cysteine through the conserved F or W. The order of the fields is J gene, clone size, V gene, D gene, CDR3 protein, CDR3 DNA. The D gene is left open where the match is weak. Clone size appears in some rows only: once, few, many, or a class for an expanded clone.

j_call: TRBJ1-3; clone_size: -; v_call: TRBV7-9; d_call: -; cdr3_aa: CASSLGSGNTIYF; cdr3_nt: TGTGCCAGCAGCTTGGGGAGTGGAAACACCATATATTTT
j_call: TRBJ2-2; clone_size: -; v_call: TRBV6-1; d_call: -; cdr3_aa: CASSDRLTGELFF; cdr3_nt: TGTGCCAGCAGTGACAGGCTCACCGGGGAGCTGTTTTTT
j_call: TRBJ2-3; clone_size: -; v_call: TRBV18; d_call: -; cdr3_aa: CASSPRGTEDTQYF; cdr3_nt: TGTGCCAGCTCACCGCGCGGGACCGAAGATACGCAGTATTTT
j_call: TRBJ1-2; clone_size: -; v_call: TRBV6-5; d_call: -; cdr3_aa: CASSLPAGLGYTF; cdr3_nt: TGTGCCAGCTCCTTACCGGCAGGGTTAGGCTACACCTTC
j_call: TRBJ1-1; clone_size: -; v_call: TRBV27; d_call: -; cdr3_aa: CASSLGHHGQFNTEAFF; cdr3_nt: TGTGCCAGCAGTCTAGGACACCATGGACAATTTAACACTGAAGCTTTCTTT
j_call: TRBJ2-5; clone_size: -; v_call: TRBV6-5; d_call: TRBD2; cdr3_aa: CASSYSSGLVETQYF; cdr3_nt: TGTGCCAGCAGTTACTCCTCGGGACTAGTAGAGACCCAGTACTTC
j_call: TRBJ2-7; clone_size: -; v_call: TRBV29-1; d_call: -; cdr3_aa: CSVGTGYEQYF; cdr3_nt: TGCAGCGTGGGAACAGGCTACGAGCAGTACTTC
j_call: TRBJ1-2; clone_size: -; v_call: TRBV5-1; d_call: -; cdr3_aa: CASSLVQDYGYTF; cdr3_nt: TGCGCCAGCAGCTTGGTTCAGGACTATGGCTACACCTTC
j_call: TRBJ2-7; clone_size: -; v_call: TRBV6-5; d_call: -; cdr3_aa: CASSSQGEQYF; cdr3_nt: TGTGCCAGCAGTTCCCAGGGGGAGCAGTACTTC
j_call: TRBJ1-5; clone_size: -; v_call: TRBV7-3; d_call: -; cdr3_aa: CASSWGGNQPQHF; cdr3_nt: TGTGCCAGCAGCTGGGGGGGCAATCAGCCCCAGCATTTT
j_call: TRBJ1-2; clone_size: -; v_call: TRBV10-1; d_call: TRBD1; cdr3_aa: CASSETGGYGYTF; cdr3_nt: TGCGCCAGCAGTGAGACAGGGGGCTATGGCTACACCTTC
j_call: TRBJ1-4; clone_size: -; v_call: TRBV7-9; d_call: TRBD1; cdr3_aa: CASSFRTTGATNEKLFF; cdr3_nt: TGTGCCAGCAGCTTCCGTACTACAGGGGCAACTAATGAAAAACTGTTTTTT
j_call: TRBJ1-1; clone_size: -; v_call: TRBV7-8; d_call: -; cdr3_aa: CASSLVKNTEAFF; cdr3_nt: TGTGCCAGCAGCTTAGTCAAGAACACTGAAGCTTTCTTT
j_call: TRBJ2-5; clone_size: -; v_call: TRBV5-4; d_call: -; cdr3_aa: CASSGLLGETQYF; cdr3_nt: TGTGCCAGCAGCGGGTTACTAGGTGAGACCCAGTACTTC
j_call: TRBJ2-5; clone_size: -; v_call: TRBV4-2; d_call: TRBD2; cdr3_aa: CGSGTAGGMKETQYF; cdr3_nt: TGTGGCTCGGGTACAGCGGGGGGAATGAAAGAGACCCAGTACTTC
j_call: TRBJ2-5; clone_size: -; v_call: TRBV2; d_call: TRBD1; cdr3_aa: CASSKPRILTGQSQETQYF; cdr3_nt: TGTGCCAGCAGTAAGCCCCGGATTCTGACGGGACAGAGCCAAGAGACCCAGTACTTC
j_call: TRBJ2-1; clone_size: -; v_call: TRBV5-4; d_call: -; cdr3_aa: CASSLGQAPGNEQFF; cdr3_nt: TGTGCCAGCAGCTTGGGGCAGGCGCCTGGGAATGAGCAGTTCTTC
j_call: TRBJ2-1; clone_size: -; v_call: TRBV6-4; d_call: TRBD2; cdr3_aa: CASSLLAGGLNEQFF; cdr3_nt: TGTGCCAGCAGCCTATTAGCGGGGGGGCTCAATGAGCAGTTCTTC
j_call: TRBJ1-5; clone_size: once; v_call: TRBV21-1; d_call: -; cdr3_aa: CASSNKKRNQPQHF; cdr3_nt: TGTGCCAGCAGCAATAAAAAGCGCAATCAGCCCCAGCATTTT
j_call: TRBJ1-1; clone_size: -; v_call: TRBV5-5; d_call: TRBD1; cdr3_aa: CASSLRGTGVGTTEAFF; cdr3_nt: TGTGCCAGCAGCTTGAGGGGCACAGGGGTAGGGACGACTGAAGCTTTCTTT
j_call: TRBJ2-1; clone_size: -; v_call: TRBV7-9; d_call: -; cdr3_aa: CASSPPTQKQFF; cdr3_nt: TGTGCCAGCAGCCCCCCCACGCAGAAGCAGTTCTTC
j_call: TRBJ2-5; clone_size: -; v_call: TRBV5-1; d_call: -; cdr3_aa: CASSRGGQETQYF; cdr3_nt: TGCGCCAGCAGCCGAGGAGGGCAAGAGACCCAGTACTTC
j_call: TRBJ2-3; clone_size: -; v_call: TRBV29-1; d_call: -; cdr3_aa: CSVLQGGTDTQYF; cdr3_nt: TGCAGCGTTCTCCAGGGAGGAACAGATACGCAGTATTTT
j_call: TRBJ2-3; clone_size: -; v_call: TRBV29-1; d_call: -; cdr3_aa: CSVEDRRVARGDTDTQYF; cdr3_nt: TGCAGCGTTGAAGATCGTCGTGTCGCCCGCGGGGACACAGATACGCAGTATTTT
j_call: TRBJ1-2; clone_size: -; v_call: TRBV5-1; d_call: TRBD1; cdr3_aa: CASSLGSTGDTWRYTF; cdr3_nt: TGCGCCAGCAGCTTGGGGAGTACAGGGGACACTTGGCGCTACACCTTC
j_call: TRBJ2-5; clone_size: -; v_call: TRBV20-1; d_call: TRBD1; cdr3_aa: CSADREETQYF; cdr3_nt: TGCAGTGCTGACAGGGAGGAGACCCAGTACTTC
j_call: TRBJ2-1; clone_size: -; v_call: TRBV14; d_call: -; cdr3_aa: CASSPFQGIAKFF; cdr3_nt: TGTGCCAGCAGCCCTTTCCAGGGGATTGCCAAGTTCTTC
j_call: TRBJ2-1; clone_size: -; v_call: TRBV2; d_call: -; cdr3_aa: CASSEPTDRLTYNEQFF; cdr3_nt: TGTGCCAGCAGTGAACCCACGGACAGACTAACCTACAATGAGCAGTTCTTC
j_call: TRBJ1-2; clone_size: -; v_call: TRBV15; d_call: -; cdr3_aa: CATSRDRLGGSNGYTF; cdr3_nt: TGTGCCACCAGCAGAGATAGGCTGGGGGGAAGTAATGGCTACACCTTC
j_call: TRBJ2-2; clone_size: -; v_call: TRBV7-9; d_call: -; cdr3_aa: CASRGHNTGELFF; cdr3_nt: TGTGCCAGCAGGGGACACAACACCGGGGAGCTGTTTTTT
j_call: TRBJ1-4; clone_size: -; v_call: TRBV4-1; d_call: -; cdr3_aa: CASSQVLVQGNVGEKLFF; cdr3_nt: TGCGCCAGCAGCCAAGTTCTGGTCCAGGGGAACGTGGGTGAAAAACTGTTTTTT
j_call: TRBJ1-1; clone_size: -; v_call: TRBV27; d_call: -; cdr3_aa: CASRLSGNTEAFF; cdr3_nt: TGTGCCAGCAGACTCTCGGGGAACACTGAAGCTTTCTTT
j_call: TRBJ1-3; clone_size: -; v_call: TRBV27; d_call: -; cdr3_aa: CASSFRGGTGNTIYF; cdr3_nt: TGTGCCAGCAGTTTCAGGGGCGGCACTGGAAACACCATATATTTT
j_call: TRBJ2-5; clone_size: -; v_call: TRBV7-6; d_call: -; cdr3_aa: CASSLVLFQETQYF; cdr3_nt: TGTGCCAGCAGCTTAGTTCTATTCCAAGAGACCCAGTACTTC
j_call: TRBJ2-7; clone_size: once; v_call: TRBV5-4; d_call: -; cdr3_aa: CASSPGYSYEQYF; cdr3_nt: TGTGCCAGCAGCCCCGGGTACTCCTACGAGCAGTACTTC
j_call: TRBJ1-1; clone_size: -; v_call: TRBV5-1; d_call: -; cdr3_aa: CASSPQTGNTEAFF; cdr3_nt: TGCGCCAGCAGCCCGCAAACAGGGAACACTGAAGCTTTCTTT
j_call: TRBJ2-7; clone_size: -; v_call: TRBV7-8; d_call: TRBD1; cdr3_aa: CASSLAPRTGGGEQYF; cdr3_nt: TGTGCCAGCAGCTTAGCTCCCAGGACAGGGGGAGGCGAGCAGTACTTC
j_call: TRBJ2-5; clone_size: -; v_call: TRBV6-5; d_call: -; cdr3_aa: CASSYGAGPSETQYF; cdr3_nt: TGTGCCAGCAGTTACGGGGCGGGACCATCTGAGACCCAGTACTTC
j_call: TRBJ2-5; clone_size: -; v_call: TRBV6-5; d_call: -; cdr3_aa: CASSFRDQETQYF; cdr3_nt: TGTGCCAGCAGTTTCAGGGACCAAGAGACCCAGTACTTC
j_call: TRBJ1-5; clone_size: -; v_call: TRBV6-6; d_call: TRBD1; cdr3_aa: CASSSTGGHQPQHF; cdr3_nt: TGTGCCAGCAGTTCGACAGGGGGGCATCAGCCCCAGCATTTT
j_call: TRBJ2-7; clone_size: -; v_call: TRBV13; d_call: -; cdr3_aa: CASSSRSGEQYF; cdr3_nt: TGTGCCAGCAGCTCCAGAAGCGGCGAGCAGTACTTC
j_call: TRBJ1-1; clone_size: -; v_call: TRBV28; d_call: -; cdr3_aa: CAFQPLGMTEAFF; cdr3_nt: TGTGCCTTTCAGCCCCTCGGGATGACTGAAGCTTTCTTT
j_call: TRBJ1-3; clone_size: -; v_call: TRBV7-3; d_call: -; cdr3_aa: CASSCRGRAGNTIYF; cdr3_nt: TGTGCCAGCAGCTGTCGTGGGAGGGCTGGAAACACCATATATTTT
j_call: TRBJ1-2; clone_size: -; v_call: TRBV11-2; d_call: -; cdr3_aa: CASSLVARADGYTF; cdr3_nt: TGTGCCAGCAGCTTAGTCGCCAGGGCGGACGGCTACACCTTC
j_call: TRBJ2-3; clone_size: -; v_call: TRBV6-6; d_call: TRBD2; cdr3_aa: CASSWGGVLDTDTQYF; cdr3_nt: TGTGCCAGCAGCTGGGGGGGGGTACTGGACACAGATACGCAGTATTTT
j_call: TRBJ2-3; clone_size: -; v_call: TRBV19; d_call: -; cdr3_aa: CASSMTLVRTDTQYF; cdr3_nt: TGTGCCAGTAGTATGACACTAGTTCGCACAGATACGCAGTATTTT